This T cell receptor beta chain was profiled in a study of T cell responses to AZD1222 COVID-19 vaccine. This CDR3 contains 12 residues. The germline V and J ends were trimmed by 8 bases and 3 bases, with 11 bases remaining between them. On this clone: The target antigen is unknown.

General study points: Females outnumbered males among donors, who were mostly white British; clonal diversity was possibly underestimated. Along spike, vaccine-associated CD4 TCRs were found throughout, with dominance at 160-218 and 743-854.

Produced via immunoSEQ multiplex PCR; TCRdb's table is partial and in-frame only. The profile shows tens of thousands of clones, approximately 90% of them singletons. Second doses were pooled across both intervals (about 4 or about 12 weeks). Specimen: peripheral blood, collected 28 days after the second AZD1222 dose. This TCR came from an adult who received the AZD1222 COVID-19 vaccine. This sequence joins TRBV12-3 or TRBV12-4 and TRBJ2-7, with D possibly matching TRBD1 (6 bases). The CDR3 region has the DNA TGTGCCAGCTCCAGGGGCCTCTACGAGCAGTACTTC. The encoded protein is CASSRGLYEQYF.